This T cell receptor beta chain appears in the sequencing data of a study of T cells after yellow fever vaccination. This clonotype was observed a handful of times. One entry per CDR3 protein, called by TCRdb with MiXCR from the 5' RACE reads. Among around 120,000 distinct CDR3 sequences listed, around 15% were seen once. Unmatched junction bases numbered 9, after V lost 3 bases and J lost 8 bases. The CDR3 is 14 amino acids. Germline V gene lookup returns CDR1 DFQATT and CDR2 SNEGSKA (reference sequence). V usage is TRBV20-1 and J usage is TRBJ2-1; 8 bases are a match to TRBD2. Sequenced here: CD8+ T cells sorted from PBMCs, sampled 5 days after the yellow fever booster vaccination. The clonotype originates from a young man who received the YFV17D yellow fever vaccine. CDR3 sequence (DNA): TGCAGTGCTAGTCTGGCGGGGGGTATCGATGAGCAGTTCTTC. This translates into CSASLAGGIDEQFF.